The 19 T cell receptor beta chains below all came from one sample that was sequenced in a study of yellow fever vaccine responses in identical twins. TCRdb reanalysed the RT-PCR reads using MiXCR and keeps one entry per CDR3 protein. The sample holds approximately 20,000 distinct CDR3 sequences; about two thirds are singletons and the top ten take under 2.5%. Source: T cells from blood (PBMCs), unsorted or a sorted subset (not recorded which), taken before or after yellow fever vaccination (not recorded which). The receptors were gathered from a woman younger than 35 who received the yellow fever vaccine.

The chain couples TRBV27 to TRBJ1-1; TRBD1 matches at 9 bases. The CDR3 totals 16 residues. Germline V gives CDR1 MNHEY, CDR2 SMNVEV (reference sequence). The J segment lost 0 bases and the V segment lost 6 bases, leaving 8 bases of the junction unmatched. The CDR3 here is CASRKDRGTVNTEAFF. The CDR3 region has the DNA TGTGCCAGCAGAAAGGACAGGGGAACGGTGAACACTGAAGCTTTCTTT.

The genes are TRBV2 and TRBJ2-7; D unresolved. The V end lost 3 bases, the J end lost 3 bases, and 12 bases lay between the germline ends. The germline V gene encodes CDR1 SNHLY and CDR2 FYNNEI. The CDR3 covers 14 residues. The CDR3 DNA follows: TGTGCCAGCAGTGACCGGGTCGGATTCTACGAGCAGTACTTC. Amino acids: CASSDRVGFYEQYF.

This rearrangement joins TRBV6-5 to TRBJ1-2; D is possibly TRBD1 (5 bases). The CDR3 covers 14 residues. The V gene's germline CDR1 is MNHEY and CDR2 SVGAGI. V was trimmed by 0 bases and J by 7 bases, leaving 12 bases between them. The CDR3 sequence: CASSYSGVGLGYTF. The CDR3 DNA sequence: TGTGCCAGCAGTTACTCAGGGGTGGGCCTTGGCTACACCTTC.

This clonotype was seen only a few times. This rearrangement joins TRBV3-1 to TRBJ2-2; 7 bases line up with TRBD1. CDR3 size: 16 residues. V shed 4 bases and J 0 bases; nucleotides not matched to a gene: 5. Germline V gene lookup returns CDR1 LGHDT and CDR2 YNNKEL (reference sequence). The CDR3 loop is CASSLQGTTNTGELFF. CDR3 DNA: TGTGCCAGCAGCCTACAGGGGACAACGAACACCGGGGAGCTGTTTTTT.

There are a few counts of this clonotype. CDR3 nucleotides: TGTGCTAGTGGTTCGGGACAGCCTGGAAACACCATATATTTT. Translating gives CASGSGQPGNTIYF. The rearrangement joins TRBV12-5 to TRBJ1-3; 7 nucleotides agree with TRBD1. The CDR3 runs 14 residues. CDR1 is LGHNT, CDR2 FRNRAP, per germline. V lost 4 bases and J lost 2; bases outside the gene matches: 2.

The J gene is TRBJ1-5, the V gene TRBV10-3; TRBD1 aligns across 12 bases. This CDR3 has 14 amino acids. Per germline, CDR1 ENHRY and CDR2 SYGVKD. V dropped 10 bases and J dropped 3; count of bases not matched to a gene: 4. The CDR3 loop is CATQGQGANQPQHF. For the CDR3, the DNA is TGTGCCACTCAGGGACAGGGGGCCAATCAGCCCCAGCATTTT.

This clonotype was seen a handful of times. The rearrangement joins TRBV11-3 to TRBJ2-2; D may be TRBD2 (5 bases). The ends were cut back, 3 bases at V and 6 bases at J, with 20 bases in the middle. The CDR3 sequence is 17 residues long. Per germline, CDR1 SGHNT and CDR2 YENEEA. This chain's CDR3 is CASSFFRLAGVPGELFF. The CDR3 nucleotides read TGTGCCAGCAGCTTCTTTAGGCTAGCTGGGGTCCCCGGGGAGCTGTTTTTT.

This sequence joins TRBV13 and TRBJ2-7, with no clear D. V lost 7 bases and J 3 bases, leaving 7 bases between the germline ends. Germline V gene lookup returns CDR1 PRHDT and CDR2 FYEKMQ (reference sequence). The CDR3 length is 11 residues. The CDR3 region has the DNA TGTGCCAGCATGCTAGACTACGAGCAGTACTTC. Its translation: CASMLDYEQYF.

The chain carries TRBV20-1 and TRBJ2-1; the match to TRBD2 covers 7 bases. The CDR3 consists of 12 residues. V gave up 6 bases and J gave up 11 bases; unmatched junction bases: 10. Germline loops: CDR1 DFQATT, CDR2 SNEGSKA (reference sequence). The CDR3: CSARRDYSKQFF. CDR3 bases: TGCAGTGCCAGACGGGACTATAGTAAGCAGTTCTTC.

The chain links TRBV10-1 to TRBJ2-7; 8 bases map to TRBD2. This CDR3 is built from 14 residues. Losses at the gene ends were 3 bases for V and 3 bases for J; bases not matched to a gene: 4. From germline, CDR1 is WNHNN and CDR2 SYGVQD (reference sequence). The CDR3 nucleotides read TGCGCCAGCAGTGAAAGCGGGAGTATCTACGAGCAGTACTTC. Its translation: CASSESGSIYEQYF.

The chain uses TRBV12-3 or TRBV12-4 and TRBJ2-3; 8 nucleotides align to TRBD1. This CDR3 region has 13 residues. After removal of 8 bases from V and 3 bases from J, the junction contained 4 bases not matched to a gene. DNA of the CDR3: TGTGCCAGCGACAGGGGAAGTACAGATACGCAGTATTTT. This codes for CASDRGSTDTQYF.

The CDR3 DNA follows: TGTGCCAGCAGCTTATCGGGACGATATCAGCCCCAGCATTTT. Translation: CASSLSGRYQPQHF. This chain links TRBV5-6 with TRBJ1-5; maybe TRBD1 (5 bases). V was cut by 2 bases and J by 5 bases, with 11 bases left in between. Germline assignment: CDR1 SGHDT and CDR2 YYEEEE. The CDR3 has 14 residues.

CDR3 DNA: TGTGCCAGCTCACCACCGAACAGGCGCCTCACTGGGGACACCGGGGAGCTGTTTTTT. It is translated as CASSPPNRRLTGDTGELFF. The J gene is TRBJ2-2, the V gene TRBV18, with a tentative D call TRBD1 (5 bases). CDR1 KGHSH and CDR2 LQKENI come from the germline V gene. This CDR3 is built from 19 residues. V was cut by 0 bases and J by 3 bases, with 20 bases left in between.

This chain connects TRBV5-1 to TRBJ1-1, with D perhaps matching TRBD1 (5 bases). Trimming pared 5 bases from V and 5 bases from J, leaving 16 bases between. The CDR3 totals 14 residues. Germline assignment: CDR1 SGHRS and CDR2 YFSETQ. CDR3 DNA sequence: TGCGCCAGCAGTTCAGGGTTCGGAGGGACTGAAGCTTTCTTT. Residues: CASSSGFGGTEAFF.

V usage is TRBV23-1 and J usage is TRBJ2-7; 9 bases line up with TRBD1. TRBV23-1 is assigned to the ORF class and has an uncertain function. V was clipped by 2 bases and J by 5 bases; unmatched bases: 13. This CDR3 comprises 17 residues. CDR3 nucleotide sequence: TGCGCCAGCAGTCAACAAAATCCTCGGGACAGGGTCCACGAGCAGTACGTC. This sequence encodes CASSQQNPRDRVHEQYV.

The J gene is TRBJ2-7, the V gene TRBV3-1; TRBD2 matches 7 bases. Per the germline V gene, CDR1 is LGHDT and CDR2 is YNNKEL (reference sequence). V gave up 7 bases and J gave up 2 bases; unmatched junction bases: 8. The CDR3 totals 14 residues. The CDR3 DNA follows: TGTGCCAGCAACAATAAAGGACTAGCCTACGAGCAGTACTTC. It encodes CASNNKGLAYEQYF.

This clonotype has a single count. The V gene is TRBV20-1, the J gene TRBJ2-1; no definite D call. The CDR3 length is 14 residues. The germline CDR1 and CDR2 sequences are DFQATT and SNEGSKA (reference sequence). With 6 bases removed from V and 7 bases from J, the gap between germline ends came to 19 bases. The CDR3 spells CSARTATSWNEQFF. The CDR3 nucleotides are TGCAGTGCCAGGACCGCGACTTCTTGGAATGAGCAGTTCTTC.

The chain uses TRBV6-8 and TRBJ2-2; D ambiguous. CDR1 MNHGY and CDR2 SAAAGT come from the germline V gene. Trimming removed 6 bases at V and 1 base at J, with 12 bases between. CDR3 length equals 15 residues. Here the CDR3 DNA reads TGTGCCAGCAGCCTCTCTGAACGGAACACCGGGGAGCTGTTTTTT. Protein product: CASSLSERNTGELFF.

The CDR3 DNA reads TGCAGCGTCTCGGGTGAGACCCAGTACTTC. Amino acid sequence: CSVSGETQYF. The chain recombines TRBV29-1 with TRBJ2-5, with D unresolved. CDR1 is SQVTM, CDR2 ANQGSEA, per germline. The CDR3 covers 10 residues. V lost 6 bases and J 5 bases, leaving 7 bases between the germline ends.